The present T cell receptor beta chain was sequenced within a study of blood T cells in healthy people across ages (dated by TCRdb to the mid-2010s). For context, the study as a whole: In model experiments, template switching captured roughly one uniquely barcoded TCR beta cDNA molecule for every two T cells. Using deep sequencing normalized with unique cDNA molecular identifiers, the study measured how TCR beta repertoire diversity changes with age. The donors were split into four age groups: young (average 16 years), middle-aged (over 35), aged (62) and long-lived (over 75). To avoid experimental bias, donors of different ages were randomly spread across the sequencing lanes. The study analyzed two additional independent replicas of 1 million unique cDNA reads from the same blood draw for two donors, one aged 18 to 29 and one aged 80 or older. Points the paper makes about the study in general: A strong correlation was found between observed TCR beta diversity and the percentage of naive T cells measured by flow cytometry. Estimates of total diversity based on one million sequenced T cells were regarded as lower bounds and as underestimates. As age increased, observed TCR beta diversity per million T cells dropped in a roughly linear way, and a significant reduction was already evident by age roughly 40. The CMV infection status of donors was not known, potentially confounding age-related changes in expanded clonotypes. Bulk unsorted PBMC profiling prevented conclusive comparison of naive and antigen-experienced compartments. Compared with the aged group, the long-lived group had more naive CD4+ T cells, fewer expanded clones and increased TCR diversity, suggesting age selection.

Note on this clonotype: Its antigen is still unknown. An end of the junction differs from the germline gene, which may be a read error.

The CDR1 and CDR2 encoded by the germline V gene are MGHRA and YSYEKL. The CDR3 numbers 15 residues from cysteine through phenylalanine. The sequence is cut down to CDR3 DNA, 45 bases in frame from base 1. To prepare the library, 5' RACE was applied. The sequencer listed for this sample is Illumina HiSeq 2500. The second PCR ran for about 6 to 11 cycles and used a J-beta primer mix along with a sample-barcoded 5' primer. A template-switch 5' adaptor carrying 12 random nucleotides introduced a unique molecular identifier onto each TCR beta cDNA molecule. Each sample yielded at least 2.5 million CDR3-containing paired-end reads. First-strand cDNA synthesis was performed from all RNA using the Mint cDNA synthesis kit, with priming by a TRBC-specific oligonucleotide. Following uracil-DNA glycosylase treatment, a first 18-cycle PCR with universal primers M1SS and BC2_uni_R was performed on all cDNA. The authors' pipeline ran thus. For normalization, 1 million high-quality reads, each with a distinct molecular identifier, were randomly selected from each sample. Reads sharing molecular identifiers were discarded rather than binned into consensus sequences. CDR3 identification, clonotype clustering and error correction used MiTCR with a Q25 quality threshold and the strictest error-elimination algorithm. Lower-bound total TCR beta diversity was estimated with a nonparametric unseen species model using Euler transformation. TCRdb applied fastp at Q25 and MiXCR to the public reads, then kept only in-frame beta chains. CDR3 protein duplicates are merged, each entry listing the most common genes and DNA. These V and J calls originate from TCRdb's pipeline instead of the authors' own analysis. The sample contains approximately 690,000 distinct CDR3 sequences, 58% of them found a single time. More than 35% of the sample rests with the top ten.

Donors were 40 or so systemically healthy Caucasian individuals from Russia aged 6 to 90 years. Each donor gave about 11 milliliters of peripheral blood, drawn into EDTA-treated Vacutainer tubes. Ficoll-Paque density-gradient centrifugation was used to isolate PBMCs, with at least 7 million per sample. Total RNA was extracted from PBMCs with Trizol reagent, with at least 6 micrograms obtained per sample. For every donor, an aliquot of PBMCs went through flow cytometry to measure the percentages of naive CD45RAhigh/CD27high T cells. This receptor was taken from a man aged 60-69 years in good health. The rearrangement combines TRBV4-1 with TRBJ2-5, with 7 junctional bases fitting TRBD1. Sequenced input: blood. CDR3 region: CVSSPPTGQEETQYF. The DNA sequence reads TGCGTCAGCAGCCCACCTACTGGACAGGAAGAGACCCAGTACTTC.